This section outlines one TCR beta chain sequence together with its context. The antigen is not known. Trimming left V 4 bases short and J 5 bases short, with 13 bases between. CDR1 is SGDLS, CDR2 YYNGEE, per germline. This CDR3 region has 15 residues. The data were taken from a study of T cell responses to AZD1222 COVID-19 vaccine. Whether given at about 4 or about 12 weeks, second doses were pooled. Study-wide points: Repertoires in all cases were sampled only once the peak T cell response had passed. Breadth and depth of Spike-specific TCRs rose after two AZD1222 doses.

The protocol was immunoSEQ multiplex PCR, while the TCRdb copy is restricted to in-frame clones and leaves out a portion. Among roughly 80,000 clones, just over 90% were seen once, and the ten largest hold 5.4%. This clonotype was obtained from an adult who received the AZD1222 COVID-19 vaccine. The chain is built from TRBV9 and TRBJ1-6; D is possibly TRBD1 (6 bases). The sequencing used peripheral blood, collected 28 days after the second AZD1222 dose. CDR3 loop: CASSKGGGDNSPLHF. CDR3 DNA sequence: TGTGCCAGCAGCAAGGGGGGAGGCGATAATTCACCCCTCCACTTT.